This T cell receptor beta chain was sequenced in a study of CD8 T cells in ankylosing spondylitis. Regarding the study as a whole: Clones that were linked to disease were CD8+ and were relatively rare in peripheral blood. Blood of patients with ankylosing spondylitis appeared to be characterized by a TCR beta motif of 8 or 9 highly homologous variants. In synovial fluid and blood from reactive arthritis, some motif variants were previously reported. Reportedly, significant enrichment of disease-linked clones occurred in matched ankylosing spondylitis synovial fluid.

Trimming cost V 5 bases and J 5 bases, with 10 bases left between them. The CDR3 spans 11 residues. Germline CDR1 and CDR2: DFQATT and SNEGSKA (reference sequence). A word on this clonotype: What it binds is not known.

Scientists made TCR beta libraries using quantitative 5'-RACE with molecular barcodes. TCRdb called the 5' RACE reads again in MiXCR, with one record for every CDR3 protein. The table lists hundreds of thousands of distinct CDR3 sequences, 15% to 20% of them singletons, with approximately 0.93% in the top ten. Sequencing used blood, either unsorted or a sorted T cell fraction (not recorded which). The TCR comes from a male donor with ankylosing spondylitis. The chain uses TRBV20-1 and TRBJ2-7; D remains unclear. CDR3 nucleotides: TGCAGTGCTCGACCCCTTGACGAGCAGTACTTC. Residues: CSARPLDEQYF.